This is a list of T cell receptor beta chains from one sample in a study of OX40 agonist ivuxolimab in advanced cancers. The protocol was immunoSEQ multiplex PCR, while the TCRdb copy is restricted to in-frame clones and leaves out a portion. Among fewer than 55,000 clones, 85% to 90% were seen once, and the ten largest hold roughly 10%. The sample here was CD4+ or CD8+ T cells sorted from blood, taken in a trial of the OX40 agonist ivuxolimab. All receptors come from an adult with an advanced solid tumor such as melanoma, head and neck, liver or kidney cancer. Both conserved end residues are part of each CDR3.

J | V | CDR3
TRBJ2-2 | TRBV5-4 | CASSLGTPNTGELFF
TRBJ1-3 | TRBV7-8 | CASSLRERGGASRNTIYF
TRBJ2-1 | TRBV11-2 | CASSFERAYNEQFF
TRBJ1-1 | TRBV2 | CASRVTGAHTEAFF
TRBJ1-5 | TRBV2 | CASSVGVSNQPQHF
TRBJ1-2 | TRBV5-1 | CASSWNGPNGASTF
TRBJ2-3 | TRBV2 | CASSERSGADTQYF
TRBJ1-4 | TRBV5-4 | CASSPGQGAGEKLFF
TRBJ2-5 | TRBV29-1 | CSVDGTGMETQYF
TRBJ2-1 | TRBV10-3 | CAISELGSYNEQFF
TRBJ2-7 | TRBV29-1 | CSVEAAQGVEQYF
TRBJ2-1 | TRBV11-2 | CASSSQEVGANEQFF
TRBJ1-1 | TRBV6-1 | CASREGFYTEAFF
TRBJ2-5 | TRBV18 | CASSAGITQETQYF
TRBJ1-1 | TRBV11-1 | CASSLGLFTEAFF
TRBJ2-3 | TRBV10-3 | CAISDTDTQYF
TRBJ1-6 | TRBV28 | CASGGGVGPSSPLHF
TRBJ2-5 | TRBV9 | CASSVGFGTQYF
TRBJ2-2 | TRBV7-9 | CASSLKTGVPGELFF
TRBJ2-7 | TRBV11-2 | CASSLGTSAGAFRVQYF
TRBJ1-6 | TRBV2 | CASREIGGQDSPLHF
TRBJ2-3 | TRBV6-5 | CASSSDGGATDTQYF
TRBJ2-3 | TRBV19 | CASRSGGSYTDTQYF
TRBJ1-4 | TRBV5-5 | CASSRVAGNNEKLFF
TRBJ2-5 | TRBV11-2 | CASSRFFGQGIGETQYF
TRBJ1-4 | TRBV28 | CASTGDLNEKLFF
TRBJ2-7 | TRBV10-3 | CAISGGSSGPSYEQYF
TRBJ2-3 | TRBV5-8 | CASSFNIRGGRADTQYF
TRBJ2-7 | TRBV6-1 | CASSGHQRGYEQYF
TRBJ2-7 | TRBV19 | CASSMSDAAYEQYF
TRBJ2-5 | TRBV6-6 | CASRRTSGQETQYF
TRBJ2-5 | TRBV6-6 | CASRDPGQGQETQYF
TRBJ2-5 | TRBV18 | CASSPPEAPETQYF
TRBJ2-1 | TRBV7-3 | CASSLTGVAGSNEQFF
TRBJ2-2 | TRBV10-3 | CAISEGGTGELFF
TRBJ1-2 | TRBV5-1 | CASSPRQGVDYGYTF
TRBJ1-1 | TRBV25-1 | CASSEWTGEAFF
TRBJ1-2 | TRBV27 | CASSKTGDLVYGYTF
TRBJ2-5 | TRBV4-1 | CASSPQRGETQYF
TRBJ2-5 | TRBV19 | CASSPLDRGYETQYF
TRBJ2-3 | TRBV19 | CASSITSRGTDTQYF
TRBJ2-7 | TRBV7-2 | CASSQPGLAGHREQYF
TRBJ2-3 | TRBV30 | CAWRLVGGGDTQYF
TRBJ2-3 | TRBV28 | CASSLKAGATDTQYF
TRBJ2-3 | TRBV5-6 | CASSLDREATQYF
TRBJ1-3 | TRBV10-3 | CAISESVSSGNTIYF
TRBJ1-1 | TRBV18 | CASSQLGGQSNTEAFF
TRBJ2-2 | TRBV6-1 | CASWRSPNTGELFF
TRBJ2-1 | TRBV4-1 | CASSQGIAGGRNNEQFF
TRBJ2-5 | TRBV18 | CASSPTSGGSETQYF
TRBJ2-5 | TRBV10-2 | CASSESVQGARETQYF
TRBJ2-1 | TRBV2 | CASSSLNGDNEQFF
TRBJ1-5 | TRBV12-5 | CASGLDEGRVWDSNQPQHF
TRBJ2-2 | TRBV9 | CASSPRDRTNTGELFF
TRBJ1-5 | TRBV19 | CASSPAPGSNSNQPQHF
TRBJ1-3 | TRBV2 | CASSPDAAGNTIYF
TRBJ2-2 | TRBV5-5 | CASSRGLAGDTGELFF
TRBJ1-3 | TRBV18 | CASSPLQQGAGNTIYF